This T cell receptor (beta chain) was identified in a study of blood T cell repertoires in COVID-19. Study-wide background: The study drew acute and convalescent COVID-19 samples from the United States, Italy and Spain.

Per the authors' pipeline: Reference gene primer amplification gave estimated nucleated cell counts. Sequencing was performed with immunoSEQ multiplex PCR; in TCRdb, only in-frame clones are kept and a portion is missing. V, J and clone size reflect that table, while D and trimming were determined from the DNA. The sample lists under 500,000 clones; roughly 90% were seen once. CDR1 SGHRS and CDR2 YFSETQ come from the germline V gene. The CDR3 totals 14 residues. V lost 4 bases to trimming and J lost 4 bases; unmatched junction nucleotides: 6. This TCR came from a woman between 25 and 40 years old with acute or convalescent COVID-19. The sequencing sample was made of peripheral blood. V is TRBV5-1 and J is TRBJ2-7; 9 nucleotides match TRBD1. Here the CDR3 reads CASSPGDRGYEQYF. The CDR3 nucleotides are TGCGCCAGCAGCCCTGGAGACAGGGGGTACGAGCAGTACTTC.